The T cell receptor (beta chain) under discussion was sequenced for a study of blood T cell repertoires in COVID-19. Across the study: Samples of COVID-19 (acute and convalescent) were obtained from the United States, Italy and Spain. PBMCs, B-cell-depleted T cells, or T cells were the source of the cDNA or gDNA that made up the material.

V trimming: 0 bases; J trimming: 5 bases; junction bases outside the gene matches: 8. Germline CDR1 SGHDN, CDR2 FVKESK. The CDR3 consists of 16 residues. In the original workflow: From reference gene primer amplification, estimates of nucleated cell counts were derived. Sequencing used immunoSEQ multiplex PCR; TCRdb keeps in-frame clones, though not all of them. Clonal size and the V and J genes are those of that table, whereas D and trimming came from the DNA. The sample shows more than 85,000 clones, 91% of them seen only once. The chain employs TRBV14 and TRBJ1-2; 8 nucleotides line up with TRBD1. This TCR came from a man between 60 and 70 years old with acute or convalescent COVID-19. Sequencing was done on a sample of peripheral blood. CDR3 sequence (DNA): TGTGCCAGCAGCCAAGATCTGGCAGGGGGCCTTTATGGCTACACCTTC. Residues: CASSQDLAGGLYGYTF.